These 7 T cell receptor beta chains share one sample of origin, sequenced in a study of regulatory T cells in long-lasting Graves disease. The time point is: persistent/refractory GD, antithyroid drugs over 5 years with positive TRAb. Preparation of the TCR library used RNA extracted from PBMCs. For TCR beta, libraries came from iRepertoire HTBI primers and Arm-PCR of CDR3 regions. TCRdb passed the multiplex PCR reads through MiXCR, listing each CDR3 protein once. The sample lists a few hundred thousand distinct CDR3 sequences, around 21% occurring once. The sequencing used peripheral blood mononuclear cells (PBMCs), collected when the disease was refractory, from a patient treated with antithyroid drugs. The receptors here all came from a female donor with Graves disease.

The chain recombines TRBV27 with TRBJ2-2; 10 nucleotides match TRBD1. Germline V CDR1 and CDR2: MNHEY, SMNVEV (reference sequence). CDR3 length equals 15 residues. Trimming at V came to 7 bases and at J to 5 bases, leaving 7 bases not matched to a gene. CDR3 loop: CASTLGTGVTGELFF. As DNA, the CDR3 is TGTGCCAGCACTCTGGGGACAGGGGTTACCGGGGAGCTGTTTTTT.

This clonotype occurred many times. This chain links TRBV20-1 with TRBJ2-5; D may be TRBD2 (5 bases). Trimming stripped 3 bases from V and 3 bases from J, with 8 bases between. Per germline, CDR1 DFQATT and CDR2 SNEGSKA (reference sequence). There are 12 residues in the CDR3. CDR3 sequence: CSASGAEETQYF. The CDR3 coding sequence is TGCAGTGCTAGCGGAGCGGAAGAGACCCAGTACTTC.

Many counts were recorded for this clonotype. J is TRBJ2-7 and V is TRBV28; D not resolved. Germline values: CDR1 MDHEN, CDR2 SYDVKM. V lost 6 bases and J lost 5, with 14 bases in between. The CDR3 has 13 residues. The CDR3 loop is CASRTQKGNEQYF. CDR3 in DNA: TGTGCCAGCAGGACACAAAAAGGTAACGAGCAGTACTTC.

At least ten counts were recorded for this clonotype. This sequence joins TRBV11-2 and TRBJ1-1; D is perhaps TRBD1 (5 bases). The CDR3 spans 15 residues. The germline gives CDR1 SGHAT, CDR2 FQNNGV. V was shortened by 1 base and J by 0 bases, with 9 bases between the two germline ends. The CDR3 sequence is CASSLVPGLNTEAFF. The CDR3 nucleotides read TGTGCCAGCAGCTTAGTCCCGGGGCTGAACACTGAAGCTTTCTTT.

This clonotype was detected only a few times. The rearrangement uses TRBV14 and TRBJ2-7; 8 bases are shared with TRBD2. Germline CDR1 reads SGHDN; CDR2 reads FVKESK. After removal of 1 base from V and 6 bases from J, the junction contained 5 bases not matched to a gene. This CDR3 spans 14 amino acids. In DNA form, the CDR3 reads TGTGCCAGCAGCCAAGGAGCGGGAGTGGGCGAGCAGTACTTC. Protein product: CASSQGAGVGEQYF.

This clonotype was seen more than once but under ten times. The CDR3 loop is CAWSGGGAYQETQYF. CDR3 DNA: TGTGCCTGGAGTGGAGGGGGGGCGTACCAAGAGACCCAGTACTTC. The V call is TRBV30, the J call TRBJ2-5; the D gene is possibly TRBD2 (7 bases). The CDR3 contains 15 residues. With 1 base removed from V and 0 bases from J, the gap between germline ends came to 12 bases. Germline CDR1 is GTSNPN and CDR2 is SVGIG (reference sequence).

Many counts were recorded for this clonotype. The chain is built from TRBV27 and TRBJ2-7; D not resolved. CDR1 MNHEY and CDR2 SMNVEV come from the germline V gene (reference sequence). This CDR3 has 13 amino acids. V was cut by 0 bases and J by 2 bases, with 5 bases left in between. CDR3 sequence reads: CASSLSPPYEQYF. In DNA, the CDR3 is TGTGCCAGCAGTTTATCTCCACCCTACGAGCAGTACTTC.